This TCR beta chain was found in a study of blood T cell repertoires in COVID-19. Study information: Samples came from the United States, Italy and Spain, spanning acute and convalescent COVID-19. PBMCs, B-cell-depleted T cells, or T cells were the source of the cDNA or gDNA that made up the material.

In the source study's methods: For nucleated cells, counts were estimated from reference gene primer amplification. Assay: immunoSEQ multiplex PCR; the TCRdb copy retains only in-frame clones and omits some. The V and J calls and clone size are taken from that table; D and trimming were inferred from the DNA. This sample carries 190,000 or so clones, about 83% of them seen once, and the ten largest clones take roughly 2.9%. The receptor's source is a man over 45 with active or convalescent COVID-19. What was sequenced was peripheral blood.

The CDR3 protein is CASSQDGGGRDTQYF. The CDR3 coding sequence is TGCGCCAGCAGCCAAGATGGGGGGGGTCGGGATACGCAGTATTTT. The rearrangement uses TRBV4-1 and TRBJ2-3; TRBD2 matches at 7 bases. Unmatched junction bases numbered 6, after V lost 0 bases and J lost 6 bases. In germline, CDR1 is MGHRA, CDR2 YSYEKL. CDR3 length: 15 amino acids.